Presented here are 14 T cell receptor beta chains from one specimen sequenced in a study of T cell clonality in common variable immunodeficiency. This table comes from immunoSEQ multiplex PCR, and its TCRdb copy is limited to in-frame clones, with some not included. The specimen has tens of thousands of clones, none found just once. Sequenced material: peripheral blood mononuclear cells. The receptors originated from a person between 18 and 69 years old in good health.

Comment on this clone: The CDR3 end is not reached by the read, which stops 3 residues before it; the germline J gene fills it in. The rearrangement links TRBV7-9 to TRBJ2-7, with 11 bases aligning to TRBD1. The CDR3 consists of 14 residues. Unmatched junction bases numbered 6, after V lost 5 bases and J lost 6 bases. CDR1 is SEHNR, CDR2 FQNEAQ, per germline (reference sequence). The CDR3 sequence is CASSLGQGAAEQYF. CDR3 bases read: TGTGCCAGCAGCCTTGGACAGGGGGCGGCCGAG.

This clone has ten or more counts. The read ends 3 residues early relative to the CDR3; the germline J gene fills the gap. The V and J genes are TRBV14 and TRBJ1-1, with 11 nucleotides matching TRBD1. The CDR3 is 12 amino acids. Germline CDR1 and CDR2: SGHDN and FVKESK. The V segment lost 7 bases and the J segment 7 bases; nucleotides outside the gene matches: 2. This CDR3 is CASKDRGHEAFF. The part of the CDR3 DNA that was read is TGTGCCAGCAAGGACAGGGGGCATGAA.

In its sample, this clone was seen many times. The read terminates 3 residues before the CDR3 end, so the remaining end is supplied by the germline J gene. This sequence joins TRBV19 and TRBJ2-3, with a tentative D call TRBD1 (6 bases). This CDR3 comprises 15 residues. V was clipped by 3 bases and J by 3 bases, with 13 bases between them. CDR1 is LNHDA and CDR2 is SQIVND in the germline V gene (reference sequence). CDR3: CASSILGQLTDTQYF. The part of the CDR3 DNA that was read is TGTGCCAGTAGTATCCTGGGACAATTAACAGATACG.

This clone appeared many times. The read comes to an end 3 residues before the CDR3 does, leaving the germline J gene to fill in the end. This chain uses TRBV30 with TRBJ1-2, with 7 positions matching TRBD1. This CDR3 has 15 residues. Losses at the gene ends were 0 bases for V and 2 bases for J; bases not matched to a gene: 6. Germline loops: CDR1 GTSNPN, CDR2 SVGIG (reference sequence). The CDR3 bases that were read are TGTGCCTGGAGTGTAGGGACACAGGGGAACTATGGC. Translating it yields CAWSVGTQGNYG. Given in full, the CDR3 is CAWSVGTQGNYGYTF.

This clone occurred many times. From the germline J gene comes the end of the CDR3, since the read stops 3 residues before it. The rearrangement uses TRBV20-1 and TRBJ1-5; TRBD1 is a possible D gene (5 bases). The CDR3 sequence is 13 residues long. Looked up from germline, CDR1 is DFQATT and CDR2 is SNEGSKA (reference sequence). Trimming left V 3 bases short and J 5 bases short, with 11 bases between. The CDR3 DNA, read in part, is TGCAGTGCTAGCCAGGGCCCAGATCAGCCC. Protein sequence: CSASQGPDQP. Given in full, the CDR3 is CSASQGPDQPQHF.

Ten or more counts support this clone. Read sequence stops 3 residues before the CDR3 end, and the germline J gene provides the missing end. The chain is built from TRBV18 and TRBJ2-7; D might be TRBD2 (5 bases). The CDR3 spans 12 residues. V was cut by 3 bases and J by 6 bases, with 9 bases left in between. The germline gives CDR1 KGHSH, CDR2 LQKENI. Partial CDR3 DNA: TGTGCCAGCTCACCGACTACTATCGAG. This codes for CASSPTTIE. The entire CDR3 sequence reads CASSPTTIEQYF.

This clone was recorded many times. The sequence runs out 3 residues before the end of the CDR3; the remainder is reconstructed from the germline J gene. The chain employs TRBV19 and TRBJ2-1; TRBD2 agrees at 8 bases. The CDR3 loop spans 12 amino acids. The V and J ends lost 10 bases and 9 bases, in that order; junction bases with no gene match: 8. Germline values: CDR1 LNHDA, CDR2 SQIVND (reference sequence). CDR3 bases read: TGTGCCACCAAGGGACTAGGCGGTGAG. This gives the protein CATKGLGGE. Given in full, the CDR3 is CATKGLGGEQFF.

This clone was seen ten or more times. The read terminates 3 residues ahead of where the CDR3 ends, so the germline J gene completes it. This chain connects TRBV20-1 to TRBJ1-2, with D possibly TRBD1 on 6 matching bases. V was trimmed by 6 bases and J by 4 bases, leaving 21 bases between them. The CDR3 has 15 amino acids. Germline-derived CDR1 and CDR2 are DFQATT and SNEGSKA (reference sequence). CDR3: CSARGHAHNPYGYTF. The CDR3 bases that were read are TGCAGTGCCAGGGGCCATGCGCATAACCCCTATGGC.

The table lists this clone with many counts. The read is 3 residues too short to cover the CDR3 end, so that end is filled in from the germline J gene. The gene calls are TRBV2 and TRBJ2-5, with a possible D match to TRBD2 (6 bases). This CDR3 comprises 15 residues. Germline lookup yields CDR1 SNHLY and CDR2 FYNNEI. V lost 8 bases, J lost 1 base, and 17 bases lay in between. CDR3 region: CASGRRLVSQETQYF. The sequenced part of the CDR3 DNA is TGTGCCAGCGGAAGAAGACTAGTTTCCCAAGAGACC.

This clone was seen repeatedly, ten times or more. The read falls 3 residues short of the CDR3 end, and the missing part is taken from the germline J gene. This chain joins TRBV7-9 and TRBJ2-7, with TRBD1 identical over 8 bases. The V gene's germline CDR1 is SEHNR and CDR2 FQNEAQ (reference sequence). The CDR3 is made up of 15 amino acids. V shed 7 bases, J shed 0 bases, and the junction held 8 bases outside the gene matches. The sequenced part of the CDR3 DNA is TGTGCCAGCACCGACGGACAGGGTATCTCCTACGAG. Its protein is CASTDGQGISYE. The whole CDR3 protein reads CASTDGQGISYEQYF.

This clone was counted many times. With the read ending 3 residues before the CDR3 end, the germline J gene is used to fill in that end. The rearrangement uses TRBV20-1 and TRBJ2-6; D remains unclear. This CDR3 is 17 amino acids long. V was shortened by 6 bases and J by 0 bases, with 18 bases between the two germline ends. Germline loops: CDR1 DFQATT, CDR2 SNEGSKA (reference sequence). The CDR3 spells CSASPKKGFSGANVLTF. The CDR3 bases that were read are TGCAGTGCCAGTCCTAAAAAGGGCTTCTCTGGGGCCAACGTC.

This clone was seen a handful of times. The read ends 3 residues shy of where the CDR3 ends; the end is completed using the germline J gene. The chain joins TRBV25-1 to TRBJ1-2, with TRBD1 as a possible D gene (6 bases). CDR3 size: 12 residues. Germline CDR1 reads MGHDK; CDR2 reads SYGVNS. This chain's CDR3 is CATEGGAQGYTF. The part of the CDR3 DNA that was read is TGTGCCACCGAGGGGGGGGCGCAAGGC.

Comments on this clone: One junction end disagrees with the germline gene, perhaps due to a read error. The read halts 3 residues ahead of the CDR3 end, with the missing end drawn from the germline J gene. The V call is TRBV7-9, the J call TRBJ1-6; weak D call: TRBD1 (6 bases). CDR3 length: 13 amino acids. CDR1 SEHNR and CDR2 FQNEAQ come from the germline V gene (reference sequence). CDR3 residues: CSSADSYNSPLHF. The part of the CDR3 DNA that was read is TGTTCCAGCGCGGACAGCTATAATTCACCC. Looking up the rest from reference TRBV7-9 and TRBJ1-6 gives the full variable domain: DTGVSQNPRHKITKRGQNVTFRCDPISEHNRLYWYRQTLGQGPEFLTYFQNEAQLEKSRLLSDRFSAERPKGSFSTLEIQRTEQGDSAMYLCSSADSYNSPLHFGNGTRLTVT.

In its sample, this clone was seen many times. The read falls 3 residues short of the CDR3 end, and the missing part is taken from the germline J gene. The chain is built from TRBV20-1 and TRBJ2-5, with TRBD1 identical over 8 bases. The J segment lost 5 bases and the V segment lost 5 bases, leaving 7 bases of the junction unmatched. CDR1 and CDR2 (germline): DFQATT, SNEGSKA (reference sequence). CDR3 length: 13 residues. The CDR3 loop reads CSASQGVQETQYF. CDR3 DNA (partial): TGCAGTGCTTCACAGGGGGTACAGGAGACC.